The next 14 T cell receptor beta chains were all read from a single sample in a study of blood T cell repertoires in COVID-19. Profiling relied on immunoSEQ multiplex PCR, and the TCRdb table lists in-frame clones only, not all of them. The sample yields 250,000 to 350,000 clones, around 89% seen once. The specimen was peripheral blood. The receptors originated from a man aged 25 to 40 with acute or convalescent COVID-19.

This clone was counted a single time. The chain has TRBV28 and TRBJ2-3; no reliable D call. This CDR3 contains 15 residues. The germline V gene has CDR1 MDHEN and CDR2 SYDVKM. Trimming shortened V by 2 bases and J by 0 bases, and 9 bases separated the two germline ends. The CDR3 DNA reads as TGTGCCAGCAGTTTAAGAAGCTACAGCACAGATACGCAGTATTTT. The encoded protein is CASSLRSYSTDTQYF.

The chain joins TRBV3-1 (or the pseudogene TRBV3-2) to TRBJ1-1, with a tentative D call TRBD1 (6 bases). Germline assignment: CDR1 LGHDT and CDR2 YNNKEL (reference sequence). The V and J ends lost 4 bases and 5 bases respectively, with 23 bases between them. The CDR3 runs 17 residues. The CDR3 region has the DNA TGTGCCAGCAGCCCAACCGGGACAACACACCGTGGGACTGAAGCTTTCTTT. This codes for CASSPTGTTHRGTEAFF.

This clone was seen once. The genes are TRBV30 and TRBJ1-1, with D hard to call. The germline gives CDR1 GTSNPN, CDR2 SVGIG (reference sequence). This CDR3 region has 14 residues. The V end lost 3 bases, the J end lost 1 base, and 12 bases lay between the germline ends. DNA of the CDR3: TGTGCCTGGAGCGCCGTTGAGGGGAACACTGAAGCTTTCTTT. Protein sequence: CAWSAVEGNTEAFF.

V usage is TRBV6-5 and J usage is TRBJ2-7; possible D gene TRBD1, 5 bases. Germline values: CDR1 MNHEY, CDR2 SVGAGI. Trimming left V 1 base short and J 0 bases short, with 13 bases between. This CDR3 spans 16 amino acids. CDR3 in DNA: TGTGCCAGCAGTTACTGGGGCGTTACCGGCTCCTACGAGCAGTACTTC. Protein sequence: CASSYWGVTGSYEQYF.

This clone is a singleton in its sample. The rearrangement uses TRBV5-1 and TRBJ1-4; 11 bases align to TRBD1. Per the germline V gene, CDR1 is SGHRS and CDR2 is YFSETQ. The V and J ends lost 1 base and 7 bases, in that order; junction bases with no gene match: 6. The length of the CDR3 is 16 residues. The CDR3 region has the DNA TGCGCCAGCAGCTTGCCTGGGACAGGGGGAGGTGAAAAACTGTTTTTT. Its translation: CASSLPGTGGGEKLFF.

J is TRBJ2-7 and V is TRBV9, with D perhaps matching TRBD2 (5 bases). CDR1 and CDR2 from the germline V gene are SGDLS and YYNGEE. CDR3 size: 15 residues. Trimming took off 4 bases at V and 3 bases at J, with 17 bases between the two ends. The CDR3 coding sequence is TGTGCCAGCAGCCCCCAGGAGGCCCAATACTACGAGCAGTACTTC. It translates to CASSPQEAQYYEQYF.

The J gene is TRBJ2-3, the V gene TRBV6-5, with a weak D call TRBD2 (6 bases). This CDR3 has 15 residues. The ends were cut back, 2 bases at V and 1 base at J, with 10 bases in the middle. The germline V gene has CDR1 MNHEY and CDR2 SVGAGI. The CDR3 DNA follows: TGTGCCAGCAGTTACGGGCGGGACGGCACAGATACGCAGTATTTT. It encodes CASSYGRDGTDTQYF.

This chain uses TRBV5-4 with TRBJ1-2; tentatively, D is TRBD1 (6 bases). Looked up from germline, CDR1 is SGHNT and CDR2 is YYREEE (reference sequence). V lost 0 bases and J lost 5, with 14 bases in between. This CDR3 spans 15 amino acids. The CDR3 nucleotides read TGTGCCAGCAGCTTGGGGACAGATTCCCTGTATGGCTACACCTTC. Its protein is CASSLGTDSLYGYTF.

This chain connects TRBV7-9 to TRBJ2-7; TRBD1 matches 9 bases. Per the germline V gene, CDR1 is SEHNR and CDR2 is FQNEAQ (reference sequence). The CDR3 contains 18 residues. V dropped 4 bases and J dropped 2; count of bases not matched to a gene: 15. In DNA form, the CDR3 reads TGTGCCAGCAGCTCCTCGGACAGGGGACTGGTCGTCGCCTACGAGCAGTACTTC. Translating gives CASSSSDRGLVVAYEQYF.

The chain uses TRBV9 and TRBJ2-1; 8 bases match TRBD2. This CDR3 has 18 amino acids. CDR1 SGDLS and CDR2 YYNGEE come from the germline V gene. Trimming took 4 bases from V and 5 from J; bases not matched to a gene: 17. The DNA of the CDR3 is TGTGCCAGCAGCCCTCGGGGGGGGCCTAGGGTTCTTGACAATGAGCAGTTCTTC. As protein: CASSPRGGPRVLDNEQFF.

This clone was observed once. This rearrangement joins TRBV3-1 (or the pseudogene TRBV3-2) to TRBJ2-2; possibly TRBD2 for D (5 bases). The CDR3 loop spans 17 amino acids. Trimming removed 4 bases from V and 4 bases from J, with 19 bases in between. CDR1 is LGHDT and CDR2 is YNNKEL in the germline V gene (reference sequence). The CDR3 DNA follows: TGTGCCAGCAGCCTCCTAACTAGACGGTGGGGCACCGGGGAGCTGTTTTTT. Residues: CASSLLTRRWGTGELFF.

The chain links TRBV12-5 to TRBJ2-5; D possibly corresponds to TRBD1 (7 bases). The CDR3 covers 16 residues. V lost 4 bases and J 2 bases, leaving 17 bases between the germline ends. From germline, CDR1 is LGHNT and CDR2 FRNRAP. CDR3 coding DNA: TGTGCTAGTGGTTCCTGGGGCAGGGGGAGGCAAGAGACCCAGTACTTC. Protein product: CASGSWGRGRQETQYF.

The V call is TRBV7-3, the J call TRBJ2-1; possibly TRBD2 for D (5 bases). The CDR3 runs 13 residues. Trimming shortened V by 8 bases and J by 5 bases, and 13 bases separated the two germline ends. CDR1 is SGHTA, CDR2 FQGTGA, per germline. CDR3 sequence reads: CASGSPPDNEQFF. As DNA, the CDR3 is TGTGCCAGCGGGAGCCCCCCCGACAATGAGCAGTTCTTC.

The chain has TRBV10-3 and TRBJ1-4; D unclear. The CDR3 sequence is 13 residues long. Between the trimmed V and J ends, which lost 1 base and 6 bases, there was a span of 6 bases. Per the germline V gene, CDR1 is ENHRY and CDR2 is SYGVKD. CDR3 coding DNA: TGTGCCATCAGTGAGTACCAGGATGAAAAACTGTTTTTT. This codes for CAISEYQDEKLFF.